These T cell receptor beta chains were read from a single sample in a study of blood T cell repertoires in COVID-19. Produced via immunoSEQ multiplex PCR; TCRdb's table is partial and in-frame only. The top ten clones hold 0.5% to 0.65% of a sample with 150,000 to 200,000 clones, 75% to 95% of them seen once. The sequenced sample consisted of peripheral blood. The receptor source for this set is a man aged 45 to 65 with acute or convalescent COVID-19. CDR3s include the opening cysteine and the closing phenylalanine or tryptophan. Clone size is not always given. Where it is, it says once, few, many or a class for expanded clones.

v_call	j_call	cdr3_length	clone_size	cdr3_aa
TRBV20-1	TRBJ1-3	12	-	CSASQNGNTIYF
TRBV9	TRBJ1-2	17	-	CASSALNRVASNYGYTF
TRBV7-2	TRBJ1-4	13	-	CASRFARDEKLFF
TRBV7-3	TRBJ1-2	13	-	CASSLTGGVGYTF
TRBV6-5	TRBJ2-7	15	-	CASRADVQGTYEQYF
TRBV5-7	TRBJ1-3	15	-	CASSLSPMEGNTIYF
TRBV19	TRBJ2-1	15	-	CASRRDSGTYNEQFF
TRBV7-2	TRBJ2-5	14	-	CASSPAGGRRTQYF
TRBV10-3	TRBJ1-5	14	-	CAIKGDRDNQPQHF
TRBV5-1	TRBJ2-7	14	-	CASSFQGGSYEQYF
TRBV2	TRBJ1-5	17	-	CASRPMGAGGSNQPQHF
TRBV29-1	TRBJ2-7	13	-	CSVQVILSYEQYF
TRBV7-9	TRBJ1-2	15	-	CASSSRTEINYGYTF
TRBV5-1	TRBJ1-1	16	-	CASSSDRVRLNTEAFF
TRBV9	TRBJ1-4	14	-	CASSVSGTNEKLFF
TRBV18	TRBJ2-7	14	-	CASSPATGSDEQYF
TRBV7-2	TRBJ2-5	14	-	CASSPQTGQETQYF
TRBV18	TRBJ1-5	16	-	CASSPFSRDSHQPQHF
TRBV7-2	TRBJ1-1	12	few	CASSPQGLEAFF
TRBV5-4	TRBJ2-3	14	-	CASAMQAGTDTQYF
TRBV7-2	TRBJ2-7	14	-	CASSFGDRGYEQYF
TRBV13	TRBJ2-2	18	-	CASSSPRPTGKNTGELFF
TRBV19	TRBJ1-1	13	-	CASSITGDAEAFF
TRBV2	TRBJ2-5	15	-	CASKAGSVRQETQYF
TRBV27	TRBJ2-1	14	-	CASKREPGYNEQFF
TRBV19	TRBJ2-2	20	once	CASSRWRLAGVSSNTGELFF
TRBV19	TRBJ2-3	17	-	CASSSLQGAGSTDTQYF